What follows describes a single T cell receptor beta chain. As yet, its antigen is unknown. Libraries were prepared by immunoSEQ multiplex PCR; TCRdb keeps only in-frame clonotypes and omits some of them. Of about 55,000 clones detected, around four fifths appear once; the ten largest clones hold 0.95% to 1.5%. These data are taken from a study of OX40 agonist ivuxolimab in advanced cancers. Study-level information: The study treated patients with ivuxolimab, an agonistic anti-OX40 (CD134) antibody. Three partial responders included one hepatocellular carcinoma patient and two cutaneous melanoma patients. Whole-study results and caveats: Antigen specificity was not determined for the expanded peripheral T cells.

The CDR3 is 14 residues long. In germline, CDR1 is SQVTM, CDR2 ANQGSEA. After removal of 6 bases from V and 1 base from J, the junction contained 7 bases not matched to a gene. Sequenced material: CD4+ or CD8+ T cells sorted from blood, taken in a trial of the OX40 agonist ivuxolimab. The chain employs TRBV29-1 and TRBJ2-3; 7 bases map to TRBD2. This receptor was identified in an adult with an advanced solid tumor such as melanoma, head and neck, liver or kidney cancer. In nucleotides, the CDR3 is TGCAGCGTGGGCCCTAGCGGACGCACAGATACGCAGTATTTT. Translating it yields CSVGPSGRTDTQYF.